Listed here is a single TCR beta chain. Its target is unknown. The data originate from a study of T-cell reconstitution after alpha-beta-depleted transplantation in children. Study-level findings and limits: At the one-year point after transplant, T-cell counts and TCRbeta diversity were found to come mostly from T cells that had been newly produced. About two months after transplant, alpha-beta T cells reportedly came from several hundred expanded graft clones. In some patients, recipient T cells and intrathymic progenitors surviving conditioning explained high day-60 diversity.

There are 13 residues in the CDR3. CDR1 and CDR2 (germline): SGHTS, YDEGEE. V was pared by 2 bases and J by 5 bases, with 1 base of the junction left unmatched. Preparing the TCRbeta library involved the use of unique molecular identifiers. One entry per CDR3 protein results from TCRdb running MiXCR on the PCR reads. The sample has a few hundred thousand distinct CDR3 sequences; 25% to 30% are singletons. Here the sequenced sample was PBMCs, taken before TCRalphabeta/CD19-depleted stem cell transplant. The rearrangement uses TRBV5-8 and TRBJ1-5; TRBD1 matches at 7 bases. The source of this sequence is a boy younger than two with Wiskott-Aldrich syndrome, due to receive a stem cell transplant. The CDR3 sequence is CASSFDRDQPQHF. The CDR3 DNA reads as TGTGCCAGCAGCTTCGACAGGGATCAGCCCCAGCATTTT.